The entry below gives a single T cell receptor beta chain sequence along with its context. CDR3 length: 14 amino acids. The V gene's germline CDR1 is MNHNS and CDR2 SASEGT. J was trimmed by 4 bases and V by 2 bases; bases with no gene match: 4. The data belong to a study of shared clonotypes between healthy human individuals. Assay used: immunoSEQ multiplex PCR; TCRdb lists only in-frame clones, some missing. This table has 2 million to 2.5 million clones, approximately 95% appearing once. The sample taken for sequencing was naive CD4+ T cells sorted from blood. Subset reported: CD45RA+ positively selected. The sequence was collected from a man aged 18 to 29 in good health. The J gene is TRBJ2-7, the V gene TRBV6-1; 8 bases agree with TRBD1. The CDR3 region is CASSEQDRAYEQYF. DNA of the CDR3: TGTGCCAGCAGTGAACAGGACAGGGCATACGAGCAGTACTTC.